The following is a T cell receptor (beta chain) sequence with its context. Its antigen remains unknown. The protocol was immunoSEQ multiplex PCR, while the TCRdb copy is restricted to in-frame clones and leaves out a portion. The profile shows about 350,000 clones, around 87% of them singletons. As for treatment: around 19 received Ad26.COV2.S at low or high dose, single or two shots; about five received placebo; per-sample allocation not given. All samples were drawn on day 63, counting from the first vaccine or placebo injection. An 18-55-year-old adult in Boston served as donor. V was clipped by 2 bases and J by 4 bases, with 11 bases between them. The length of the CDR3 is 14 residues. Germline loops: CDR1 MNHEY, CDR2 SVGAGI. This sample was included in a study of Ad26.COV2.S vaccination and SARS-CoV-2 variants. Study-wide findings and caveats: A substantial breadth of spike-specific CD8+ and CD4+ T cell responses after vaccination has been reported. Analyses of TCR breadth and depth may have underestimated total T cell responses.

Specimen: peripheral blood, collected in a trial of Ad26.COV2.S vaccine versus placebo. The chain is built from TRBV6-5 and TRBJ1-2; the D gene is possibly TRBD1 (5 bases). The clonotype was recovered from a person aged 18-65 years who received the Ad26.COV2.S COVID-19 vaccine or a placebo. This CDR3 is CASSYGRGVYGYTF. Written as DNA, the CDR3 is TGTGCCAGCAGTTACGGCCGAGGGGTCTATGGCTACACCTTC.